Each of the 16 T cell receptor beta chains below was sequenced from the same sample in a study of blood T cell repertoires in COVID-19. Profiling relied on immunoSEQ multiplex PCR, and the TCRdb table lists in-frame clones only, not all of them. The sample lists over 35,000 clones, approximately 80% occurring once. The sequenced sample consisted of peripheral blood. These receptors were taken from a human donor with acute or convalescent COVID-19. The donor label of this sample is uncertain.

The chain recombines TRBV5-1 with TRBJ2-3; no firm D call. The ends were cut back, 0 bases at V and 2 bases at J, with 13 bases in the middle. CDR1 SGHRS and CDR2 YFSETQ come from the germline V gene. The CDR3 is made up of 16 amino acids. The CDR3 loop reads CASSLGGLIPTDTQYF. CDR3 DNA: TGCGCCAGCAGCTTGGGCGGTCTGATCCCCACAGATACGCAGTATTTT.

The V call is TRBV5-1, the J call TRBJ2-3; 8 nucleotides match TRBD2. The length of the CDR3 is 14 residues. The germline V gene encodes CDR1 SGHRS and CDR2 YFSETQ. V gave up 0 bases and J gave up 9 bases; unmatched junction bases: 6. CDR3: CASSLAGSGDTQYF. The CDR3 nucleotides are TGCGCCAGCAGCTTGGCGGGTAGCGGGGACACGCAGTATTTT.

The J gene is TRBJ1-6, the V gene TRBV28; 9 nucleotides agree with TRBD1. The CDR3 is made up of 16 amino acids. V trimming: 5 bases; J trimming: 8 bases; junction bases outside the gene matches: 10. Germline CDR1 is MDHEN and CDR2 is SYDVKM. DNA for the CDR3: TGTGCCAGCAGTCCAATAACAGGGGGCTTGGATTCACCCCTCCACTTT. Its translation is CASSPITGGLDSPLHF.

The CDR3 loop is CAISPGQGFHYGYTF. The CDR3, as DNA: TGTGCCATCAGTCCGGGACAGGGGTTTCACTATGGCTACACCTTC. The gene calls are TRBV10-3 and TRBJ1-2; 10 bases are shared with TRBD1. The V and J ends lost 5 bases and 3 bases, in that order; junction bases with no gene match: 6. The CDR3 has 15 residues. Germline CDR1 and CDR2: ENHRY and SYGVKD.

Here the CDR3 reads CASSVRGSSSGNTIYF. CDR3 nucleotides: TGTGCCAGCAGCGTAAGGGGCTCGAGCTCTGGAAACACCATATATTTT. This chain joins TRBV9 and TRBJ1-3; D perhaps matches TRBD1 (5 bases). V dropped 1 base and J dropped 0 bases, with 11 bases sitting between them. The CDR3 is 16 amino acids. CDR1 SGDLS and CDR2 YYNGEE come from the germline V gene.

V gene TRBV4-3 combines with J gene TRBJ1-2; D call uncertain. CDR3 size: 15 residues. The germline gives CDR1 LGHNA, CDR2 YSLEER. Trimming took 0 bases from V and 4 from J, leaving 12 bases between them. CDR3 in amino acids: CASSQDRETRYGYTF. The CDR3 DNA follows: TGCGCCAGCAGCCAAGATCGGGAGACCCGCTATGGCTACACCTTC.

This clone was observed a few times. The chain couples TRBV6-5 to TRBJ1-3; D gene ambiguous. V shed 3 bases and J shed 1 base, with 4 bases lying between them. The germline CDR1 and CDR2 sequences are MNHEY and SVGAGI. The length of the CDR3 is 13 residues. The CDR3: CASSYRSGNTIYF. DNA for the CDR3: TGTGCCAGCAGTTATCGTTCTGGAAACACCATATATTTT.

The chain recombines TRBV4-3 with TRBJ2-2; D might be TRBD2 (6 bases). Germline loops: CDR1 LGHNA, CDR2 YSLEER. The CDR3 has 14 amino acids. V was cut by 0 bases and J by 7 bases, with 9 bases left in between. CDR3 sequence reads: CASSQDRLVGELFF. In DNA form, the CDR3 reads TGCGCCAGCAGCCAAGATCGACTAGTCGGGGAGCTGTTTTTT.

The chain joins TRBV3-1 (or the pseudogene TRBV3-2) to TRBJ2-5; 8 bases agree with TRBD2. CDR1 is LGHDT and CDR2 is YNNKEL in the germline V gene (reference sequence). CDR3 length: 17 residues. V dropped 4 bases and J dropped 0; count of bases not matched to a gene: 10. The CDR3 DNA is TGTGCCAGCAGCCGCCCCTCGGGGGGGCGGAACCAAGAGACCCAGTACTTC. This gives the protein CASSRPSGGRNQETQYF.

This rearrangement joins TRBV28 to TRBJ2-7; 7 bases match TRBD2. V shed 7 bases and J 3 bases; nucleotides not matched to a gene: 3. The CDR3 covers 12 residues. Germline V gene sequence: CDR1 MDHEN, CDR2 SYDVKM. The DNA for the CDR3 is TGTGCCAGCACTAGCGGAAACTACGAGCAGTACTTC. This sequence encodes CASTSGNYEQYF.

The rearrangement uses TRBV7-8 and TRBJ2-7, with D possibly matching TRBD2 (6 bases). CDR3 length equals 15 residues. CDR1 and CDR2 (germline): SGHVS, FQNEAQ. With 1 base removed from V and 4 bases from J, the gap between germline ends came to 14 bases. The DNA for the CDR3 is TGTGCCAGCAGCTTAGTGCCCGGGGGAATATACGAGCAGTACTTC. Protein sequence: CASSLVPGGIYEQYF.

The chain recombines TRBV5-8 with TRBJ1-3, with a possible D match to TRBD1 (6 bases). Germline V gene lookup returns CDR1 SGHTS and CDR2 YDEGEE. Trimming cost V 4 bases and J 4 bases, with 12 bases left between them. The CDR3 has 14 residues. CDR3 sequence reads: CASSLDRRGNTIYF. The DNA of the CDR3 is TGTGCCAGCAGCCTCGACAGGCGAGGAAACACCATATATTTT.

The chain joins TRBV6-2 or TRBV6-3 to TRBJ1-2; 10 nucleotides line up with TRBD1. CDR1 and CDR2 (germline): MNHEY, SVGEGT. The ends lost 6 bases at V and 4 bases at J; junction bases unmatched: 11. The CDR3 totals 16 residues. CDR3 region: CASSSPGQGGTYGYTF. The CDR3 region has the DNA TGTGCCAGCAGCTCCCCCGGACAGGGGGGCACCTATGGCTACACCTTC.

This clone was observed a few times. The V call is TRBV9, the J call TRBJ1-2; TRBD1 might be the D (6 bases). Trimming stripped 2 bases from V and 4 bases from J, with 9 bases between. Germline V lookup: CDR1 SGDLS, CDR2 YYNGEE. This CDR3 comprises 13 residues. DNA of the CDR3: TGTGCCAGCAGCGTCTCAGGGGCCTATGGCTACACCTTC. Amino acids: CASSVSGAYGYTF.

The chain links TRBV10-1 to TRBJ2-3; the D gene is possibly TRBD1 (5 bases). The CDR3 totals 15 residues. V was shortened by 0 bases and J by 5 bases, with 12 bases between the two germline ends. Germline V gene data show CDR1 as WNHNN and CDR2 as SYGVQD (reference sequence). The CDR3 is CASSESGALGDTQYF. DNA of the CDR3: TGCGCCAGCAGTGAGTCAGGGGCTTTGGGAGATACGCAGTATTTT.

This clone appeared once. DNA of the CDR3: TGTGCCAGCAGTTATTCCGACAGGAGGAACACTGAAGCTTTCTTT. This gives the protein CASSYSDRRNTEAFF. The chain combines TRBV6-2 or TRBV6-3 with TRBJ1-1, with TRBD1 as a possible D gene (6 bases). V was trimmed by 3 bases and J by 1 base, leaving 12 bases between them. Germline loops: CDR1 MNHEY, CDR2 SVGEGT. This CDR3 contains 15 residues.